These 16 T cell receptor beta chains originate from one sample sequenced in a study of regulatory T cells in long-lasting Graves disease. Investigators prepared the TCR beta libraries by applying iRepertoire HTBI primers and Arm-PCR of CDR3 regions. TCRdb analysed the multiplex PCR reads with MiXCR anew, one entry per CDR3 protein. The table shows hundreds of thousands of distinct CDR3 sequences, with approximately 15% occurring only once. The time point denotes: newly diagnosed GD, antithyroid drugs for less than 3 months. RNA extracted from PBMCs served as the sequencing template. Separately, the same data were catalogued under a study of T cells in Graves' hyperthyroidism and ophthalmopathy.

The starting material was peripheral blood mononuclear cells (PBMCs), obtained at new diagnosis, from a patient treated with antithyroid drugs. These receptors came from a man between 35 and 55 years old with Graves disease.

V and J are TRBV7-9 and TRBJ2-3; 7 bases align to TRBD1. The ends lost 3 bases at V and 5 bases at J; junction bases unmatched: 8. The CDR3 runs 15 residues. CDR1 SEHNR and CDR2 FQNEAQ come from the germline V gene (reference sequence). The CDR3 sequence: CASSFRAGGGDTQYF. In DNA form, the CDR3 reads TGTGCCAGCAGCTTTCGCGCAGGGGGTGGAGATACGCAGTATTTT.

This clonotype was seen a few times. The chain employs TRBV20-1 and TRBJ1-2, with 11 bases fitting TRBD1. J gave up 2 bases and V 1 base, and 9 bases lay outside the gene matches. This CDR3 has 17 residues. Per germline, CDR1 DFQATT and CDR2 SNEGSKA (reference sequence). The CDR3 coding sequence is TGCAGTGCTAGAGCGATCCGGGACAGGGGGGAGAACTATGGCTACACCTTC. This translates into CSARAIRDRGENYGYTF.

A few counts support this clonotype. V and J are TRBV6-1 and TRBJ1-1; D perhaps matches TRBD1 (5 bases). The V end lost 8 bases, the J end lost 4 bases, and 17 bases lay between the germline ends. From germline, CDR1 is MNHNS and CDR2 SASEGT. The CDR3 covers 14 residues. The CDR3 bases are TGTGCCAGCCCTTTTTTTGAGGGGAGCACTGAAGCTTTCTTT. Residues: CASPFFEGSTEAFF.

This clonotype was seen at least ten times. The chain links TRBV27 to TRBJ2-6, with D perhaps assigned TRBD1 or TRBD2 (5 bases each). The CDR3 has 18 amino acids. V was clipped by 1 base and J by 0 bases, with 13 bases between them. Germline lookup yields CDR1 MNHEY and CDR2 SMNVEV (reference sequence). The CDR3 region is CASSLFAGTFSGANVLTF. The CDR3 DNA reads TGTGCCAGCAGTTTATTTGCAGGGACCTTCTCTGGGGCCAACGTCCTGACTTTC.

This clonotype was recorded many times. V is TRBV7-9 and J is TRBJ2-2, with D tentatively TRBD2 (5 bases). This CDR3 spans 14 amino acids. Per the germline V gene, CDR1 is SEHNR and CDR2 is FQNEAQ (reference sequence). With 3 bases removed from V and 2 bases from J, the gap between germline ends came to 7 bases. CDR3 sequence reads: CASSFEGNTGELFF. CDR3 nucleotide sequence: TGTGCCAGCAGCTTTGAGGGTAACACCGGGGAGCTGTTTTTT.

Here the CDR3 DNA reads TGCAGTGCGTACACTGTACTTAGCGGGGGTTCCTACAATGAGCAGTTCTTC. This sequence encodes CSAYTVLSGGSYNEQFF. V gene TRBV20-1 combines with J gene TRBJ2-1; 9 positions agree with TRBD2. Germline V gives CDR1 DFQATT, CDR2 SNEGSKA (reference sequence). The CDR3 runs 17 residues. The V and J ends lost 6 bases and 1 base, in that order; junction bases with no gene match: 13.

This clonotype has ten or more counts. The CDR3 sequence is CASSSRQVAGELFF. CDR3 DNA: TGCGCCAGCAGCTCCCGACAGGTAGCCGGGGAGCTGTTTTTT. J is TRBJ2-2 and V is TRBV5-1, with a tentative D call TRBD1 (6 bases). Per germline, CDR1 SGHRS and CDR2 YFSETQ. The CDR3 is 14 amino acids. Trimming took 3 bases from V and 6 from J, leaving 12 bases between them.

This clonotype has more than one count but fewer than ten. The CDR3 bases are TGCAGTGCTAGACCCCGCGACAGGGGGCACAACGAGCAGTACTTC. Residues: CSARPRDRGHNEQYF. The chain is built from TRBV20-1 and TRBJ2-7; 10 nucleotides agree with TRBD1. The CDR3 runs 15 residues. The germline CDR1 and CDR2 sequences are DFQATT and SNEGSKA (reference sequence). V was pared by 2 bases and J by 5 bases, with 9 bases of the junction left unmatched.

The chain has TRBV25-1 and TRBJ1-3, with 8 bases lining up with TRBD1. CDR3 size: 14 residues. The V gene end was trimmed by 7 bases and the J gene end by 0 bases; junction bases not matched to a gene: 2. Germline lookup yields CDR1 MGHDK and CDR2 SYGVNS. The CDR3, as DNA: TGTGCCAGCACCGACAGGGGCTCTGGAAACACCATATATTTT. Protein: CASTDRGSGNTIYF.

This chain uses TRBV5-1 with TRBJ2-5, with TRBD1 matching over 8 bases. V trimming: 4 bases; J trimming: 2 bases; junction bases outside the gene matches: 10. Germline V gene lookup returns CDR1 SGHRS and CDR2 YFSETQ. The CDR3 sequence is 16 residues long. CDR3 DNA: TGCGCCAGCAGCCTGTGGACAGGGCGGGTTCAAGAGACCCAGTACTTC. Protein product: CASSLWTGRVQETQYF. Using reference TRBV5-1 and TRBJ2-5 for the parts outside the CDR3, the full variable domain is KAGVTQTPRYLIKTRGQQVTLSCSPISGHRSVSWYQQTPGQGLQFLFEYFSETQRNKGNFPGRFSGRQFSNSRSEMNVSTLELGDSALYLCASSLWTGRVQETQYFGPGTRLLVL.

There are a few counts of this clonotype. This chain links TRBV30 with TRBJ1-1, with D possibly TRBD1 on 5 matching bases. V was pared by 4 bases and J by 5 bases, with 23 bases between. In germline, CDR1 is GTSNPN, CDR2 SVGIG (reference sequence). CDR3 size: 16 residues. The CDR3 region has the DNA TGTGCCTGGATACCGGGCCCGGGGCAGGTAGGGACTGAAGCTTTCTTT. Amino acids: CAWIPGPGQVGTEAFF. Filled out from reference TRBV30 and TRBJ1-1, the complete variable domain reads SQTIHQWPATLVQPVGSPLSLECTVEGTSNPNLYWYRQAAGRGLQLLFYSVGIGQISSEVPQNLSASRPQDRQFILSSKKLLLSDSGFYLCAWIPGPGQVGTEAFFGQGTRLTVV.

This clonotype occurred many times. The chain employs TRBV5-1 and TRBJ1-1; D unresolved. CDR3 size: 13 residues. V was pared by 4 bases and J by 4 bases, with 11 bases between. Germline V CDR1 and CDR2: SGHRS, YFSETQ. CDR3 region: CASSQDRGTEAFF. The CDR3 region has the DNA TGCGCCAGCAGCCAAGATAGAGGCACTGAAGCTTTCTTT.

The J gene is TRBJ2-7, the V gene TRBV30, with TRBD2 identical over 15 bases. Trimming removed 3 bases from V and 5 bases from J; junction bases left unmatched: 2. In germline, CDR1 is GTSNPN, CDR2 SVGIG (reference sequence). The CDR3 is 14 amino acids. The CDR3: CAWRGLAGGDEQYF. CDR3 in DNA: TGTGCCTGGAGGGGACTAGCGGGGGGCGACGAGCAGTACTTC.

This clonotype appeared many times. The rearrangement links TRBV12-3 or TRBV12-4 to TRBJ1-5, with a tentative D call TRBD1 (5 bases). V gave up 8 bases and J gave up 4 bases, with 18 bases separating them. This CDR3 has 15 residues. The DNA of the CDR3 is TGTGCCAGCGTCCTGGGGAGGGGAGCAAATCAGCCCCAGCATTTT. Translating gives CASVLGRGANQPQHF.

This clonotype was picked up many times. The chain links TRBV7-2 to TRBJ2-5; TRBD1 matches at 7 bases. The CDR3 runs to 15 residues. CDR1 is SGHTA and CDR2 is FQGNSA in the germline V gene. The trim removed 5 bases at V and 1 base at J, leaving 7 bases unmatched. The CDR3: CASSTGQVGQETQYF. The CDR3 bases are TGTGCCAGCAGCACCGGACAGGTGGGCCAAGAGACCCAGTACTTC.

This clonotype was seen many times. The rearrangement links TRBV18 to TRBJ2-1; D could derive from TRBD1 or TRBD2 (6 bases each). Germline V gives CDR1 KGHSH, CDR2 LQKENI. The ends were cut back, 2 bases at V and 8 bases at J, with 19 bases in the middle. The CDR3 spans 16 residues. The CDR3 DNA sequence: TGTGCCAGCTCACCAGAAGGGGGGACCTATCTAGATGAGCAGTTCTTC. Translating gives CASSPEGGTYLDEQFF.